The TCR beta chain under discussion was sequenced for a study of cytomegalovirus exposure and HLA in healthy donors. Study-wide results and limits: When the data were analyzed later, several of the most significant clusters appeared to be linked to common viral pathogens. Association of a missense DCLRE1C variant with TCR beta V- and J-gene trimming was reported in a later analysis.

Both 60 Vbeta primers and 13 Jbeta primers went into the PCR. Produced via immunoSEQ multiplex PCR; TCRdb's table is partial and in-frame only. The sample includes 95,000 to 150,000 clones, roughly 80% of them seen just once. This CDR3 is 12 amino acids long. V was shortened by 5 bases and J by 8 bases, with 10 bases between the two germline ends. In germline, CDR1 is LGHNA, CDR2 YNFKEQ. In regard to this clone: Its antigen is not known.

The sample taken for sequencing was PBMCs. This chain connects TRBV4-2 to TRBJ2-1; D unclear. This receptor was identified in a man in his sixties in good health and CMV-seropositive. The CDR3, as DNA: TGTGCCAGCAGCTACGCCTCAGATGAGCAGTTCTTC. Protein product: CASSYASDEQFF.